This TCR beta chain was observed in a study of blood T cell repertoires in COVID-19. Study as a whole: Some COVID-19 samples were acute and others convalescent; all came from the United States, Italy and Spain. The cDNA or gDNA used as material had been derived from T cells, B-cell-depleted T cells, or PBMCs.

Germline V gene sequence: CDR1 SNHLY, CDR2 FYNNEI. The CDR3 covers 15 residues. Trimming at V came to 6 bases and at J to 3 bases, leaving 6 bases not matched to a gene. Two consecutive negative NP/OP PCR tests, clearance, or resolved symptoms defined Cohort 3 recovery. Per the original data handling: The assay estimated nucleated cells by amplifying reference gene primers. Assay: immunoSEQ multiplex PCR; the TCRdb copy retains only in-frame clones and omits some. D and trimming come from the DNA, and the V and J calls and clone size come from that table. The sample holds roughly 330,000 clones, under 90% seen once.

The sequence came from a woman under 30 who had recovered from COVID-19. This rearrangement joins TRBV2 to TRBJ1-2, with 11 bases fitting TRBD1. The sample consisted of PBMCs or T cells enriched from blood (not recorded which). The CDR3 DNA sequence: TGTGCCAGCAGGCGGGACAGGGGGGTAGACTATGGCTACACCTTC. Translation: CASRRDRGVDYGYTF.